The 27 T cell receptor beta chains below all came from one sample that was sequenced in a study of blood T cell repertoires in COVID-19. Profiled with immunoSEQ multiplex PCR; TCRdb holds only in-frame clones, not every one. The sample holds around 460,000 clones, 80% to 90% seen once. Sequenced: peripheral blood. The receptors stem from a man aged 18 to 29 with COVID-19, enrolled during active disease.

The chain is built from TRBV19 and TRBJ2-1; tentatively, D is TRBD1 (5 bases). Between the trimmed V and J ends, which lost 1 base and 8 bases, there was a span of 12 bases. Germline values: CDR1 LNHDA, CDR2 SQIVND (reference sequence). This CDR3 has 14 residues. The CDR3 sequence: CASSIAPLGHEQFF. The CDR3 DNA reads TGTGCCAGTAGTATAGCCCCTCTGGGGCATGAGCAGTTCTTC. Variable domain in full (rest from reference TRBV19 and TRBJ2-1): DGGITQSPKYLFRKEGQNVTLSCEQNLNHDAMYWYRQDPGQGLRLIYYSQIVNDFQKGDIAEGYSVSREKKESFPLTVTSAQKNPTAFYLCASSIAPLGHEQFFGPGTRLTVL.

Regarding this clone: At the DNA level, this CDR3 is encoded by other sequences in the same sample as well. This chain connects TRBV5-1 to TRBJ2-1; 12 nucleotides match TRBD2. Germline loops: CDR1 SGHRS, CDR2 YFSETQ. The V segment lost 5 bases and the J segment 0 bases; nucleotides outside the gene matches: 3. This CDR3 comprises 16 residues. The CDR3 nucleotides are TGCGCCAGCAGGTTGACTAGCGGGAGCTCCTACAATGAGCAGTTCTTC. Encoded protein: CASRLTSGSSYNEQFF.

The CDR3: CASSKSGGALYEQYF. In DNA, the CDR3 is TGTGCCAGCAGCAAATCGGGGGGGGCTCTATACGAGCAGTACTTC. This chain joins TRBV7-8 and TRBJ2-7, with 8 bases aligning to TRBD2. The CDR3 sequence is 15 residues long. The V gene end was trimmed by 5 bases and the J gene end by 4 bases; junction bases not matched to a gene: 10. Germline V gives CDR1 SGHVS, CDR2 FQNEAQ.

This chain connects TRBV6-6 to TRBJ1-1; unclear D gene. The germline gives CDR1 MNHNY, CDR2 SVGAGI (reference sequence). The CDR3 has 11 amino acids. V was pared by 8 bases and J by 5 bases, with 9 bases between. CDR3 amino acids: CASEGSTEAFF. Here the CDR3 DNA reads TGTGCCAGCGAGGGTTCGACTGAAGCTTTCTTT.

The chain joins TRBV5-4 to TRBJ2-7; a weak D match, TRBD2 (5 bases). The CDR3 runs to 13 residues. Germline V lookup: CDR1 SGHNT, CDR2 YYREEE (reference sequence). V was pared by 0 bases and J by 5 bases, with 9 bases between. CDR3 nucleotides: TGTGCCAGCAGCTTGGAGGTGGAGGACGAGCAGTACTTC. It encodes CASSLEVEDEQYF. Looking up the rest from reference TRBV5-4 and TRBJ2-7 gives the full variable domain: ETGVTQSPTHLIKTRGQQVTLRCSSQSGHNTVSWYQQALGQGPQFIFQYYREEENGRGNFPPRFSGLQFPNYSSELNVNALELDDSALYLCASSLEVEDEQYFGPGTRLTVT.

The DNA for the CDR3 is TGTGCCAGCAGCCAAGGGCCCCCGGGGGGGAGATTGGTGAGGCATAATGAAAAACTGTTTTTT. Translated: CASSQGPPGGRLVRHNEKLFF. The J gene is TRBJ1-4, the V gene TRBV4-2; a possible D gene is TRBD1 (5 bases). This CDR3 spans 21 amino acids. V was pared by 1 base and J by 4 bases, with 28 bases between. Germline CDR1 is LGHNA and CDR2 is YNFKEQ.

The chain uses TRBV27 and TRBJ2-1; 10 bases map to TRBD2. This CDR3 is 15 amino acids long. Germline lookup yields CDR1 MNHEY and CDR2 SMNVEV (reference sequence). J lost 3 bases, V lost 7 bases, and 6 bases had no gene match. CDR3 region: CASTAGTSDYNEQFF. CDR3 bases: TGTGCCAGCACCGCCGGGACTAGCGACTACAATGAGCAGTTCTTC.

The V and J genes are TRBV10-3 and TRBJ1-1; a possible D gene is TRBD1 (5 bases). This CDR3 has 13 amino acids. The germline V gene encodes CDR1 ENHRY and CDR2 SYGVKD. Trimming took 6 bases from V and 5 from J, leaving 13 bases between them. The CDR3 nucleotides read TGTGCCATCAGCGTGCAACAGGTTACTGAAGCTTTCTTT. This sequence encodes CAISVQQVTEAFF.

V usage is TRBV11-3 and J usage is TRBJ2-5; 13 bases are shared with TRBD2. The CDR3 totals 17 residues. In germline, CDR1 is SGHNT, CDR2 YENEEA. The V and J ends lost 5 bases and 4 bases, in that order; junction bases with no gene match: 10. The CDR3, as DNA: TGTGCCAGCAGCCGAAGGACTAGCGGGAGTTTCGGAGAGACCCAGTACTTC. Translated, it gives CASSRRTSGSFGETQYF.

The CDR3: CASSIDFKGPYEQYF. CDR3 coding DNA: TGTGCCAGTAGTATAGATTTCAAGGGGCCCTACGAGCAGTACTTC. The chain joins TRBV19 to TRBJ2-7, with D tentatively TRBD1 (5 bases). The CDR3 consists of 15 residues. Trimming left V 0 bases short and J 2 bases short, with 11 bases between. CDR1 and CDR2 from the germline V gene are LNHDA and SQIVND (reference sequence). Together with reference TRBV19 and TRBJ2-7, the CDR3 gives the full variable domain: DGGITQSPKYLFRKEGQNVTLSCEQNLNHDAMYWYRQDPGQGLRLIYYSQIVNDFQKGDIAEGYSVSREKKESFPLTVTSAQKNPTAFYLCASSIDFKGPYEQYFGPGTRLTVT.

The CDR3 DNA reads as TGTGCCAGCAGCCCCCGGGTAGCGGGGGACACCGGGGAGCTGTTTTTT. This translates into CASSPRVAGDTGELFF. The rearrangement links TRBV9 to TRBJ2-2; TRBD2 matches 9 bases. Germline V gives CDR1 SGDLS, CDR2 YYNGEE. The CDR3 contains 16 residues. Losses at the gene ends were 4 bases for V and 3 bases for J; bases not matched to a gene: 7.

This chain uses TRBV6-6 with TRBJ2-2, with a possible D match to TRBD1 (6 bases). Germline assignment: CDR1 MNHNY and CDR2 SVGAGI (reference sequence). Trimming cost V 4 bases and J 5 bases, with 11 bases left between them. The CDR3 totals 14 residues. CDR3 sequence (DNA): TGTGCCAGCAGTTTAAACAGGGATACCGGGGAGCTGTTTTTT. Amino acid sequence: CASSLNRDTGELFF.

V gene TRBV7-2 combines with J gene TRBJ2-7; tentative D call: TRBD1 (5 bases). The CDR3 is 15 amino acids. Germline CDR1 and CDR2: SGHTA and FQGNSA. V was shortened by 5 bases and J by 3 bases, with 17 bases between the two germline ends. The CDR3 nucleotides are TGTGCCAGCAGCCCAAAAAAGGAAGGGGACTACGAGCAGTACTTC. It yields the protein CASSPKKEGDYEQYF.

This rearrangement joins TRBV15 to TRBJ2-5; D is uncertain. The CDR3 consists of 15 residues. The germline gives CDR1 LNHNV, CDR2 YYDKDF (reference sequence). With 4 bases removed from V and 1 base from J, the gap between germline ends came to 13 bases. CDR3 sequence: CATSTAHRAQETQYF. The DNA for the CDR3 is TGTGCCACCAGCACAGCCCACAGAGCCCAAGAGACCCAGTACTTC.

V and J are TRBV9 and TRBJ2-1; 12 nucleotides align to TRBD2. Germline V gives CDR1 SGDLS, CDR2 YYNGEE. Germline trimming cut 4 bases from V and 8 bases from J; bases unmatched to any gene: 16. The CDR3 runs 18 residues. CDR3 protein: CASSHGASGGAMYDEQFF. Written as DNA, the CDR3 is TGTGCCAGCAGCCACGGGGCTAGCGGGGGGGCCATGTACGATGAGCAGTTCTTC.

The rearrangement joins TRBV7-8 to TRBJ2-7, with D possibly being TRBD1 (6 bases). The CDR3 runs 14 residues. V lost 5 bases and J lost 3, with 14 bases in between. Germline-derived CDR1 and CDR2 are SGHVS and FQNEAQ. This chain's CDR3 is CASSARDNYYEQYF. CDR3 nucleotides: TGTGCCAGCAGCGCCCGGGACAACTACTACGAGCAGTACTTC.

The chain is built from TRBV2 and TRBJ2-7; 8 positions agree with TRBD2. The CDR3 sequence is 14 residues long. From germline, CDR1 is SNHLY and CDR2 FYNNEI. J was trimmed by 6 bases and V by 4 bases; bases with no gene match: 8. CDR3 amino acids: CASSVTSGGGEQYF. The CDR3 DNA reads as TGTGCCAGCAGTGTTACCTCGGGAGGGGGCGAGCAGTACTTC. The whole variable domain, remainder taken from reference TRBV2 and TRBJ2-7, is EPEVTQTPSHQVTQMGQEVILRCVPISNHLYFYWYRQILGQKVEFLVSFYNNEISEKSEIFDDQFSVERPDGSNFTLKIRSTKLEDSAMYFCASSVTSGGGEQYFGPGTRLTVT.

Comments on this clone: This CDR3 is also generated by other DNA sequences in the sample. The V gene is TRBV19, the J gene TRBJ1-1, with a weak D call TRBD1 (5 bases). Germline V gives CDR1 LNHDA, CDR2 SQIVND (reference sequence). V lost 7 bases and J 4 bases, leaving 10 bases between the germline ends. This CDR3 has 12 residues. This CDR3 reads CASTIGGTEAFF. The CDR3 DNA reads as TGTGCCAGTACCATCGGGGGCACTGAAGCTTTCTTT.

The chain links TRBV7-2 to TRBJ1-2, with 9 bases aligning to TRBD1. Trimming took 5 bases from V and 0 from J; bases not matched to a gene: 4. The CDR3 runs 15 residues. Looked up from germline, CDR1 is SGHTA and CDR2 is FQGNSA. The CDR3 region is CASSPGQGPNYGYTF. DNA for the CDR3: TGTGCCAGCAGCCCAGGACAGGGGCCTAACTATGGCTACACCTTC.

V and J are TRBV25-1 and TRBJ2-7; D might be TRBD1 (6 bases). Germline V gene lookup returns CDR1 MGHDK and CDR2 SYGVNS. V was shortened by 4 bases and J by 6 bases, with 16 bases between the two germline ends. This CDR3 region has 14 residues. The CDR3 here is CASSAGGAFAEQYF. The DNA of the CDR3 is TGTGCCAGCAGTGCTGGGGGCGCGTTTGCCGAGCAGTACTTC.

CDR3 DNA sequence: TGTGCCAGCAGTTCGAATTTGGGGACAGAGCAGTACTTC. Amino acid sequence: CASSSNLGTEQYF. The J gene is TRBJ2-7, the V gene TRBV27; tentatively, D is TRBD1 (6 bases). The CDR3 is 13 residues long. Germline assignment: CDR1 MNHEY and CDR2 SMNVEV (reference sequence). The ends were cut back, 4 bases at V and 7 bases at J, with 14 bases in the middle.

The chain carries TRBV19 and TRBJ1-5; TRBD1 might be the D (6 bases). Trimming removed 5 bases from V and 1 base from J, with 12 bases in between. CDR3 size: 15 residues. CDR1 is LNHDA, CDR2 SQIVND, per germline (reference sequence). The CDR3 spells CASSWGLRSNQPQHF. In DNA form, the CDR3 reads TGTGCCAGTAGTTGGGGGCTTCGGAGCAATCAGCCCCAGCATTTT.

The chain uses TRBV5-1 and TRBJ2-3, with D possibly TRBD2 on 6 matching bases. Germline V gene sequence: CDR1 SGHRS, CDR2 YFSETQ. With 2 bases removed from V and 2 bases from J, the gap between germline ends came to 12 bases. This CDR3 is built from 15 residues. In DNA, the CDR3 is TGCGCCAGCAGCTTCTTTAGCGGCGTCACAGATACGCAGTATTTT. Protein sequence: CASSFFSGVTDTQYF.

This clone occurred once. This rearrangement joins TRBV9 to TRBJ2-1; no clear D. CDR1 is SGDLS, CDR2 YYNGEE, per germline. The CDR3 extends over 13 amino acids. The ends were cut back, 7 bases at V and 9 bases at J, with 17 bases in the middle. DNA of the CDR3: TGTGCCAGCGCGACGGAGTGGATCGGTGAGCAGTTCTTC. Translation: CASATEWIGEQFF.

The rearrangement uses TRBV4-2 and TRBJ2-3, with D possibly TRBD2 on 5 matching bases. Germline values: CDR1 LGHNA, CDR2 YNFKEQ. There are 13 residues in the CDR3. Trimming left V 4 bases short and J 12 bases short, with 17 bases between. CDR3 in amino acids: CASSPGVDRVQYF. The DNA for the CDR3 is TGTGCCAGCAGCCCCGGGGTCGATAGGGTCCAGTATTTT.

The gene calls are TRBV7-8 and TRBJ1-2, with a weak D call TRBD1 (6 bases). Germline CDR1 reads SGHVS; CDR2 reads FQNEAQ. The CDR3 totals 14 residues. V lost 2 bases, J lost 4 bases, and 11 bases lay in between. The DNA of the CDR3 is TGTGCCAGCAGCTTACTGGACAGCTCCTATGGCTACACCTTC. Its protein is CASSLLDSSYGYTF.

The genes are TRBV4-1 and TRBJ1-5; 9 nucleotides agree with TRBD1. Germline V lookup: CDR1 MGHRA, CDR2 YSYEKL. CDR3 size: 17 residues. J gave up 3 bases and V 1 base, and 7 bases lay outside the gene matches. The CDR3: CASSQAQRTGVNQPQHF. In DNA, the CDR3 is TGCGCCAGCAGCCAAGCGCAGCGGACAGGGGTCAATCAGCCCCAGCATTTT.